This TCR beta chain was observed in a study of shared clonotypes between healthy human individuals. V gave up 5 bases and J gave up 6 bases; unmatched junction bases: 7. Per the germline V gene, CDR1 is SQVTM and CDR2 is ANQGSEA. CDR3 length equals 14 residues. Sequencing used immunoSEQ multiplex PCR; TCRdb keeps in-frame clones, though not all of them. The sample carries 2,100,000 or so clones, 95% recorded once. V usage is TRBV29-1 and J usage is TRBJ1-4; 9 nucleotides align to TRBD1. Input material: naive CD4+ T cells sorted from blood. The subset was: CD45RA+ positively selected. This TCR came from a man younger than 35 in good health. The CDR3: CSVYPGQGYEKLFF. In DNA form, the CDR3 reads TGCAGCGTTTACCCTGGACAGGGGTATGAAAAACTGTTTTTT.